The 32 T cell receptor beta chains below were found in one sample sequenced in a study of blood T cell repertoires in COVID-19 (dated by TCRdb to the early 2020s). The receptor library was made with the immunoSEQ multiplex PCR assay. Not all clones reach the TCRdb copy of this immuneACCESS table, which keeps in-frame sequences only. Checked studies attribute under half of the gap to unresolved V genes and leave the rest unexplained. The sample yields tens of thousands of clones; around 88% were counted once. The ten largest clones represent about 5% of the sample. Sequencing was done on a sample of peripheral blood. All receptors derive from a human donor in a cohort sampled during active COVID-19.

This clone was seen a single time. The chain links TRBV9 to TRBJ1-1; no clear D gene. V was cut by 2 bases and J by 5 bases, with 10 bases left in between. CDR1 and CDR2 from the germline V gene are SGDLS and YYNGEE. CDR3 length: 13 residues. CDR3 nucleotides: TGTGCCAGCAGCGTCGATTTCCGGACTGAAGCTTTCTTT. It translates to CASSVDFRTEAFF.

The gene calls are TRBV11-2 and TRBJ2-4; 8 positions agree with TRBD2. V lost 2 bases and J lost 6; bases outside the gene matches: 12. Germline assignment: CDR1 SGHAT and CDR2 FQNNGV. The CDR3 totals 17 residues. CDR3 sequence reads: CASSLFGGEGFGNIQYF. CDR3 in DNA: TGTGCCAGCAGCTTATTCGGGGGGGAGGGTTTTGGAAACATTCAGTACTTC.

The chain links TRBV10-1 to TRBJ2-2, with D perhaps TRBD1 (6 bases). Trimming pared 8 bases from V and 1 base from J, leaving 17 bases between. The germline V gene has CDR1 WNHNN and CDR2 SYGVQD (reference sequence). The CDR3 length is 16 residues. The CDR3 is CASLEEIQGNTGELFF. As DNA, the CDR3 is TGCGCCAGCCTAGAAGAAATACAGGGGAACACCGGGGAGCTGTTTTTT.

The chain is built from TRBV6-5 and TRBJ2-1; TRBD1 might be the D (6 bases). V was shortened by 10 bases and J by 10 bases, with 14 bases between the two germline ends. CDR1 and CDR2 (germline): MNHEY, SVGAGI. The CDR3 has 11 amino acids. The CDR3 sequence: CATRQVSEQFF. In DNA form, the CDR3 reads TGTGCCACTCGACAGGTATCCGAGCAGTTCTTC.

This clone was recorded once. CDR3 bases: TGTGCCATCAGGGAGCGGGGGGCGAGGACCGGGGAGCTGTTTTTT. Translating gives CAIRERGARTGELFF. The V and J genes are TRBV10-3 and TRBJ2-2, with TRBD2 matching 9 bases. Looked up from germline, CDR1 is ENHRY and CDR2 is SYGVKD. Germline trimming cut 6 bases from V and 5 bases from J; bases unmatched to any gene: 7. The CDR3 spans 15 residues.

This chain connects TRBV12-3 or TRBV12-4 to TRBJ2-1; D perhaps matches TRBD1 (6 bases). CDR3 length: 11 residues. The V end was cut by 6 bases, the J end by 11 bases, with 11 bases between. CDR3 nucleotide sequence: TGTGCCAGCAGCTCCGGGACAAAGCAGTTCTTC. Translated: CASSSGTKQFF.

The V call is TRBV9, the J call TRBJ2-1, with 7 bases aligning to TRBD2. With 0 bases clipped from V and 8 bases from J, the junction kept 20 bases outside the gene matches. The CDR3 spans 19 residues. The germline V gene has CDR1 SGDLS and CDR2 YYNGEE. DNA of the CDR3: TGTGCCAGCAGCGTAGGGGAGGGGACGGGGGGAACTAGCGTGGATGAGCAGTTCTTC. Protein product: CASSVGEGTGGTSVDEQFF.

The chain uses TRBV9 and TRBJ2-5; 8 nucleotides line up with TRBD2. This CDR3 is built from 14 residues. The V and J ends lost 3 bases and 4 bases, in that order; junction bases with no gene match: 5. Looked up from germline, CDR1 is SGDLS and CDR2 is YYNGEE. CDR3 sequence: CASSASAGGETQYF. Written as DNA, the CDR3 is TGTGCCAGCAGCGCCTCCGCGGGGGGAGAGACCCAGTACTTC.

This chain connects TRBV3-1 (or the pseudogene TRBV3-2) to TRBJ1-6; the D gene is possibly TRBD1 (5 bases). CDR3 length: 18 amino acids. The germline V gene has CDR1 LGHDT and CDR2 YNNKEL (reference sequence). V shed 0 bases and J shed 2 bases, with 14 bases lying between them. The CDR3 spells CASSQDIARVTYNSPLHF. The CDR3 coding sequence is TGTGCCAGCAGCCAAGATATAGCCAGGGTTACCTATAATTCACCCCTCCACTTT.

This clone turned up a few times. The chain is built from TRBV2 and TRBJ2-5, with TRBD2 as a possible D gene (6 bases). CDR1 is SNHLY and CDR2 is FYNNEI in the germline V gene. Deletions cut 4 bases from V and 6 bases from J, with 15 bases between. CDR3 length: 14 residues. CDR3 DNA: TGTGCCAGCAGTGTAGGAGGGGCCGGGAAGACCCAGTACTTC. Translation gives CASSVGGAGKTQYF. The variable domain in full, completed from reference TRBV2 and TRBJ2-5, reads EPEVTQTPSHQVTQMGQEVILRCVPISNHLYFYWYRQILGQKVEFLVSFYNNEISEKSEIFDDQFSVERPDGSNFTLKIRSTKLEDSAMYFCASSVGGAGKTQYFGPGTRLLVL.

The chain combines TRBV29-1 with TRBJ2-7; D unresolved. The CDR3 runs 12 residues. V gave up 4 bases and J gave up 5 bases, with 12 bases separating them. Per germline, CDR1 SQVTM and CDR2 ANQGSEA. The CDR3 nucleotides are TGCAGCGTTGCGAGACAATACAACGAGCAGTACTTC. It yields the protein CSVARQYNEQYF.

The J gene is TRBJ2-1, the V gene TRBV2; 10 bases are shared with TRBD2. Germline V CDR1 and CDR2: SNHLY, FYNNEI. V lost 6 bases to trimming and J lost 14 bases; unmatched junction nucleotides: 7. The CDR3 extends over 12 amino acids. The CDR3 here is CASRVSGGKEFF. The CDR3 DNA reads TGTGCCAGCAGGGTTAGCGGGGGGAAGGAGTTCTTC.

The chain recombines TRBV6-5 with TRBJ1-1; TRBD1 matches 9 bases. Trimming took 6 bases from V and 0 from J; bases not matched to a gene: 5. Germline V gene lookup returns CDR1 MNHEY and CDR2 SVGAGI. This CDR3 is built from 15 residues. CDR3 sequence: CASSKQGAMNTEAFF. Here the CDR3 DNA reads TGTGCCAGCAGCAAACAGGGGGCGATGAACACTGAAGCTTTCTTT.

J is TRBJ2-3 and V is TRBV29-1; possibly TRBD2 for D (6 bases). The CDR3 is made up of 13 amino acids. The ends were cut back, 3 bases at V and 6 bases at J, with 13 bases in the middle. Germline loops: CDR1 SQVTM, CDR2 ANQGSEA. The CDR3 DNA sequence: TGCAGCGTTGAGGCGGGGATGGATGATACGCAGTATTTT. It encodes CSVEAGMDDTQYF.

V gene TRBV28 combines with J gene TRBJ2-7, with D uncertain. Deletions cut 8 bases from V and 3 bases from J, with 5 bases between. The CDR3 extends over 10 amino acids. Germline CDR1 is MDHEN and CDR2 is SYDVKM. In DNA, the CDR3 is TGTGCCAGCGGGCGCTACGAGCAGTACTTC. Translated, it gives CASGRYEQYF. The whole variable domain, filled in from reference TRBV28 and TRBJ2-7, reads DVKVTQSSRYLVKRTGEKVFLECVQDMDHENMFWYRQDPGLGLRLIYFSYDVKMKEKGDIPEGYSVSREKKERFSLILESASTNQTSMYLCASGRYEQYFGPGTRLTVT.

The V gene is TRBV5-4, the J gene TRBJ1-1, with TRBD1 as a possible D gene (6 bases). V lost 0 bases and J lost 5, with 8 bases in between. Germline CDR1 is SGHNT and CDR2 is YYREEE (reference sequence). CDR3 length: 13 residues. The CDR3 sequence is CASSLDRATEAFF. The CDR3 region has the DNA TGTGCCAGCAGCTTGGACAGGGCTACTGAAGCTTTCTTT.

The J gene is TRBJ2-1, the V gene TRBV5-4; D remains unclear. The CDR3 is made up of 13 amino acids. Trimming left V 3 bases short and J 4 bases short, with 8 bases between. Germline CDR1 and CDR2: SGHNT and YYREEE (reference sequence). The CDR3 loop reads CASSWPGYNEQFF. CDR3 nucleotides: TGTGCCAGCAGCTGGCCCGGGTACAATGAGCAGTTCTTC.

The rearrangement joins TRBV9 to TRBJ2-2; 8 bases are shared with TRBD2. J was trimmed by 4 bases and V by 0 bases; bases with no gene match: 11. The germline V gene encodes CDR1 SGDLS and CDR2 YYNGEE. The CDR3 covers 18 residues. The chain's CDR3 is CASSVGITGGPGTGELFF. CDR3 nucleotides: TGTGCCAGCAGCGTAGGGATAACGGGGGGGCCCGGCACCGGGGAGCTGTTTTTT.

The chain has TRBV6-5 and TRBJ2-5; TRBD2 is a possible D gene (5 bases). Germline V gene lookup returns CDR1 MNHEY and CDR2 SVGAGI. Trimming removed 10 bases from V and 4 bases from J, with 10 bases in between. The CDR3 totals 11 residues. CDR3 protein: CATTSLETQYF. CDR3 nucleotides: TGTGCCACCACTAGTCTAGAGACCCAGTACTTC.

The chain couples TRBV4-1 to TRBJ1-2, with D tentatively TRBD1 (6 bases). The V gene lost 5 bases and the J gene lost 5 bases, with 27 bases spanning the gap. The germline V gene has CDR1 MGHRA and CDR2 YSYEKL. The CDR3 is 18 amino acids. In DNA form, the CDR3 reads TGCGCCAGCAGCGGGAAGACAGGTACGCTAATTTCAAGTTATGGCTACACCTTC. Protein: CASSGKTGTLISSYGYTF.

The rearrangement uses TRBV5-1 and TRBJ2-7, with D hard to call. Germline V gene sequence: CDR1 SGHRS, CDR2 YFSETQ. The CDR3 has 12 residues. Trimming cost V 1 base and J 3 bases, with 5 bases left between them. For the CDR3, the DNA is TGCGCCAGCAGCTTGCCGGGCTACGAGCAGTACTTC. Amino acids: CASSLPGYEQYF.

The rearrangement uses TRBV5-1 and TRBJ2-7; D is possibly TRBD2 (5 bases). The germline CDR1 and CDR2 sequences are SGHRS and YFSETQ. V was clipped by 4 bases and J by 6 bases, with 20 bases between them. This CDR3 comprises 15 residues. This CDR3 is CASSPGREARGEQYF. Here the CDR3 DNA reads TGCGCCAGCAGCCCAGGCCGAGAGGCTCGGGGCGAGCAGTACTTC.

The V and J genes are TRBV11-2 and TRBJ2-2; 7 positions agree with TRBD2. CDR3 length: 15 residues. The J segment lost 6 bases and the V segment lost 2 bases, leaving 6 bases of the junction unmatched. Per the germline V gene, CDR1 is SGHAT and CDR2 is FQNNGV. DNA of the CDR3: TGTGCCAGCAGCTTACTCTCGGGGGGTTCCGGGGAGCTGTTTTTT. This encodes CASSLLSGGSGELFF.

The chain recombines TRBV7-9 with TRBJ1-1; 7 nucleotides align to TRBD1. The germline V gene encodes CDR1 SEHNR and CDR2 FQNEAQ (reference sequence). The ends lost 0 bases at V and 6 bases at J; junction bases unmatched: 1. The CDR3 covers 13 residues. This chain's CDR3 is CASSLAQGAEAFF. Here the CDR3 DNA reads TGTGCCAGCAGCTTAGCCCAGGGGGCTGAAGCTTTCTTT. The variable domain in full, completed from reference TRBV7-9 and TRBJ1-1, reads DTGVSQNPRHKITKRGQNVTFRCDPISEHNRLYWYRQTLGQGPEFLTYFQNEAQLEKSRLLSDRFSAERPKGSFSTLEIQRTEQGDSAMYLCASSLAQGAEAFFGQGTRLTVV.

This clone appeared once. The chain joins TRBV5-5 to TRBJ1-4; D remains unclear. CDR1 SGHKS and CDR2 YYEKEE come from the germline V gene (reference sequence). The CDR3 is made up of 16 amino acids. V shed 3 bases and J shed 0 bases, with 12 bases lying between them. The CDR3 DNA sequence: TGTGCCAGCAGCTGGGCCTACCCTGCAACTAATGAAAAACTGTTTTTT. As protein: CASSWAYPATNEKLFF.

This chain joins TRBV28 and TRBJ2-6; tentative D call: TRBD1 (6 bases). Trimming removed 6 bases at V and 2 bases at J, with 17 bases between. Per the germline V gene, CDR1 is MDHEN and CDR2 is SYDVKM. The CDR3 extends over 17 amino acids. The CDR3 sequence is CASSPLGTGTGANVLTF. The CDR3, as DNA: TGTGCCAGCAGCCCCCTCGGAACAGGGACTGGGGCCAACGTCCTGACTTTC.

The chain employs TRBV6-5 and TRBJ2-7; weak D call: TRBD1 (6 bases). The germline CDR1 and CDR2 sequences are MNHEY and SVGAGI. This CDR3 is 15 amino acids long. Trimming took 8 bases from V and 0 from J, leaving 17 bases between them. The CDR3 DNA reads as TGTGCCAGCCTCCCTATACAGGGTTCCTCCTACGAGCAGTACTTC. Its translation: CASLPIQGSSYEQYF.

This chain uses TRBV2 with TRBJ1-6, with 8 bases identical to TRBD1. The CDR3 loop spans 15 amino acids. Trimming took 6 bases from V and 7 from J; bases not matched to a gene: 8. Germline CDR1 SNHLY, CDR2 FYNNEI. The CDR3 region has the DNA TGTGCCAGCAGGGAGGACAGGGTTGCGAATTCACCCCTCCACTTT. This codes for CASREDRVANSPLHF.

The chain combines TRBV19 with TRBJ1-4; 10 bases are shared with TRBD1. The germline V gene has CDR1 LNHDA and CDR2 SQIVND (reference sequence). The ends lost 4 bases at V and 10 bases at J; junction bases unmatched: 6. The CDR3 is made up of 14 amino acids. CDR3 loop: CASSRDRGDGKLFF. CDR3 bases: TGTGCCAGTAGTAGGGACAGGGGCGACGGAAAACTGTTTTTT.

The chain links TRBV2 to TRBJ1-2; a possible D gene is TRBD1 (5 bases). V gave up 2 bases and J gave up 4 bases, with 8 bases separating them. Germline V gene lookup returns CDR1 SNHLY and CDR2 FYNNEI. CDR3 length: 13 amino acids. The CDR3 DNA reads as TGTGCCAGCAGTGAACAGGGATCCTATGGCTACACCTTC. Protein sequence: CASSEQGSYGYTF. Full variable domain (outside the CDR3, taken from reference TRBV2 and TRBJ1-2): EPEVTQTPSHQVTQMGQEVILRCVPISNHLYFYWYRQILGQKVEFLVSFYNNEISEKSEIFDDQFSVERPDGSNFTLKIRSTKLEDSAMYFCASSEQGSYGYTFGSGTRLTVV.

This clone occurred once. The CDR3 nucleotides read TGTGCCAGCAGCACGGACAAGGCTGGCAATTCACCCCTCCACTTT. Translation: CASSTDKAGNSPLHF. This chain links TRBV21-1 with TRBJ1-6; the table's TRBD1 call for D was not verified on the DNA. TRBV21-1 is classified as a pseudogene. CDR3 length: 15 amino acids.

The V gene is TRBV24-1, the J gene TRBJ2-6, with a tentative D call TRBD2 (7 bases). Trimming shortened V by 4 bases and J by 1 base, and 19 bases separated the two germline ends. The germline V gene encodes CDR1 KGHDR and CDR2 SFDVKD. This CDR3 comprises 19 residues. The CDR3 nucleotides read TGTGCCACCAGTGACCGAGGGGGGGCGAGAGGGTCTGGGGCCAACGTCCTGACTTTC. Encoded protein: CATSDRGGARGSGANVLTF.